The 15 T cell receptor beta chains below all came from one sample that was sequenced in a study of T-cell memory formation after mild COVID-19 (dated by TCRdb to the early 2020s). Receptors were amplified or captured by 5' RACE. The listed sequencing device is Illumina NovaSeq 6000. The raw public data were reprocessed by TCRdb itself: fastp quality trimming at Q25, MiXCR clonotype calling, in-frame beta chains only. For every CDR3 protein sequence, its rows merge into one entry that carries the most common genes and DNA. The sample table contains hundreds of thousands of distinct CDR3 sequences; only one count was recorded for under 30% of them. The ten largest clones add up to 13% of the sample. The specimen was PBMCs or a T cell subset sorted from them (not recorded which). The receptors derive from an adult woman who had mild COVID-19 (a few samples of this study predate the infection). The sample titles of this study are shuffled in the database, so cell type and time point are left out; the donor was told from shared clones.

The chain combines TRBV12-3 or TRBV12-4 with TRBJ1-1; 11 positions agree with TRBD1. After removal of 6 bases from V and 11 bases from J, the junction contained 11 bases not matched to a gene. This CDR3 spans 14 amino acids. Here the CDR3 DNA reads TGTGCCAGCAGCTATGACCGGGACAGGGGGTTTGCTTTCTTT. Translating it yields CASSYDRDRGFAFF.

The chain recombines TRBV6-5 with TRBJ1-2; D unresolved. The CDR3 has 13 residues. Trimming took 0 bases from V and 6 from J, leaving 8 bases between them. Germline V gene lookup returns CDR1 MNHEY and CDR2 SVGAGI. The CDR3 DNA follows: TGTGCCAGCAGTTACTCTGAGGGTAATGGCTACACCTTC. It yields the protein CASSYSEGNGYTF.

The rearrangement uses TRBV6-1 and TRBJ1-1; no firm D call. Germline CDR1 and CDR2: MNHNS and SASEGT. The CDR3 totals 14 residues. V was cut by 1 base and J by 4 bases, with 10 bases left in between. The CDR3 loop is CASSEGGWATEAFF. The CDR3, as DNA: TGTGCCAGCAGTGAAGGAGGGTGGGCCACTGAAGCTTTCTTT.

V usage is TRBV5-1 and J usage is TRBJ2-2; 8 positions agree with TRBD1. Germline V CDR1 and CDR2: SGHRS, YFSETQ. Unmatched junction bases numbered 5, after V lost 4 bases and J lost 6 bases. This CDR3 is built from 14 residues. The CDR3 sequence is CASSGQGAAGELFF. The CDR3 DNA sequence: TGCGCCAGCAGCGGTCAGGGGGCGGCCGGGGAGCTGTTTTTT. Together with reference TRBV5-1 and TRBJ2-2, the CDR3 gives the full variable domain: KAGVTQTPRYLIKTRGQQVTLSCSPISGHRSVSWYQQTPGQGLQFLFEYFSETQRNKGNFPGRFSGRQFSNSRSEMNVSTLELGDSALYLCASSGQGAAGELFFGEGSRLTVL.

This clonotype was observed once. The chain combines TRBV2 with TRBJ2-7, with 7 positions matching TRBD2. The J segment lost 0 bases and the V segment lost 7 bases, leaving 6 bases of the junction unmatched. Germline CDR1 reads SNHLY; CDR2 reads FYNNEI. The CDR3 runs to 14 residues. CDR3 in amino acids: CASKSGVHSYEQYF. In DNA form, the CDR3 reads TGTGCCAGCAAAAGCGGGGTGCACTCCTACGAGCAGTACTTC. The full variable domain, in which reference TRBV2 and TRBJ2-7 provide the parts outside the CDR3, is EPEVTQTPSHQVTQMGQEVILRCVPISNHLYFYWYRQILGQKVEFLVSFYNNEISEKSEIFDDQFSVERPDGSNFTLKIRSTKLEDSAMYFCASKSGVHSYEQYFGPGTRLTVT.

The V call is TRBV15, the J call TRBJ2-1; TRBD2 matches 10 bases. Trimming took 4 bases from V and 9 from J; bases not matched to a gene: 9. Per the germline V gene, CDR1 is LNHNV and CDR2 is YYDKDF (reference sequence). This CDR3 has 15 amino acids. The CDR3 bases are TGTGCCACCAGCATCGGACTAGCGGAGAGGGGTGAGCAGTTCTTC. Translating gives CATSIGLAERGEQFF.

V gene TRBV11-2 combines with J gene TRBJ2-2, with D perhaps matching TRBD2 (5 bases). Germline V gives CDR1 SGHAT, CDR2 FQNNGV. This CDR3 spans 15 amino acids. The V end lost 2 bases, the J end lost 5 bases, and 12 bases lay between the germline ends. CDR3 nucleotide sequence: TGTGCCAGCAGCTTAACGGCGGGCGGGACCGGGGAGCTGTTTTTT. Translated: CASSLTAGGTGELFF. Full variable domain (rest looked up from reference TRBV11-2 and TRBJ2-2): EAGVAQSPRYKIIEKRQSVAFWCNPISGHATLYWYQQILGQGPKLLIQFQNNGVVDDSQLPKDRFSAERLKGVDSTLKIQPAKLEDSAVYLCASSLTAGGTGELFFGEGSRLTVL.

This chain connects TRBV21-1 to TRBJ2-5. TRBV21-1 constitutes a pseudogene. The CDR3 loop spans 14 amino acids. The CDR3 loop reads CASSTGRLQETQYF. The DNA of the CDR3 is TGTGCCAGCAGCACCGGTAGACTTCAAGAGACCCAGTACTTC.

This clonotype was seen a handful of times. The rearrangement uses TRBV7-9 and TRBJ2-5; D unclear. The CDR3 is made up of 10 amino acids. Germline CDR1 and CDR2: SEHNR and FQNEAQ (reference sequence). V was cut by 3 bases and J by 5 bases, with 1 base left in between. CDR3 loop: CASSFETQYF. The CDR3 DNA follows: TGTGCCAGCAGCTTTGAGACCCAGTACTTC.

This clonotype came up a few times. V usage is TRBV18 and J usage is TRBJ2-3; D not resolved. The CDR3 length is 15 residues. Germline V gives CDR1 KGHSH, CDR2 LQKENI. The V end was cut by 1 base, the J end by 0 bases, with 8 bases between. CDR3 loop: CASSPRPPSTDTQYF. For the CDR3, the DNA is TGTGCCAGCTCACCACGGCCACCTAGCACAGATACGCAGTATTTT.

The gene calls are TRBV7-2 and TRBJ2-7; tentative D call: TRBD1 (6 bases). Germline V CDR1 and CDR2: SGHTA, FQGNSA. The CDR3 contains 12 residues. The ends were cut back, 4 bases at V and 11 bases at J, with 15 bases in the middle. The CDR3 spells CASSYARDKEYF. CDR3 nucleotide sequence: TGTGCCAGCAGCTACGCCCGGGACAAGGAGTACTTC.

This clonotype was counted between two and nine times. CDR3 sequence: CASRGTGSSYNEQFF. DNA of the CDR3: TGTGCCAGCAGGGGAACAGGGAGCTCCTACAATGAGCAGTTCTTC. The chain joins TRBV12-3 or TRBV12-4 to TRBJ2-1, with D possibly matching TRBD1 (6 bases). V lost 6 bases and J lost 0, with 12 bases in between. The CDR3 consists of 15 residues.

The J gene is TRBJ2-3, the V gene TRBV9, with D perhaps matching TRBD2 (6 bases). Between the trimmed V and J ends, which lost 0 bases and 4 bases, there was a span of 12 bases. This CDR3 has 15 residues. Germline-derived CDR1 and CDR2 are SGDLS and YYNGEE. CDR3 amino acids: CASSVATSYPDTQYF. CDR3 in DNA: TGTGCCAGCAGCGTAGCTACTAGCTACCCAGATACGCAGTATTTT.

CDR3 bases: TGTGCCAGCAGCCCGCAGCTAGGGGGTGGTCAGTTCTTC. It codes for CASSPQLGGGQFF. The V call is TRBV5-6, the J call TRBJ2-1, with a possible D match to TRBD1 (6 bases). Germline V gene data show CDR1 as SGHDT and CDR2 as YYEEEE. V was shortened by 4 bases and J by 13 bases, with 18 bases between the two germline ends. The CDR3 spans 13 residues.

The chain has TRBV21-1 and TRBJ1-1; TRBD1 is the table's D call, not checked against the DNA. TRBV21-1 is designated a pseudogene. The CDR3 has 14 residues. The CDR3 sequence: CASSRGQGVSEAFF. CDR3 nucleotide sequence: TGTGCCAGCAGCAGAGGACAGGGGGTTTCTGAAGCTTTCTTT.